Sequencing of this T cell receptor beta chain was carried out in a study of technical replicates of blood from a few donors. Some clones are missing from TCRdb's copy, which holds only in-frame ones; the method was immunoSEQ multiplex PCR. This table has about 75,000 clones, about 90% appearing once. The CDR3 is 17 residues long. Germline lookup yields CDR1 SGDLS and CDR2 YYNGEE. The V segment lost 0 bases and the J segment 7 bases; nucleotides outside the gene matches: 7. The sample taken for sequencing was T cells isolated from PBMCs. The clonotype comes from a human donor in good health. V gene TRBV9 combines with J gene TRBJ2-1; TRBD2 matches 13 bases. In nucleotides, the CDR3 is TGTGCCAGCAGCGTAGAAGGACTAGCGGGAGTAAATAATGAGCAGTTCTTC. Translation gives CASSVEGLAGVNNEQFF.